In its sample, the clone carrying this TCR beta chain was seen a few times. Its antigen remains unknown. PCR involved 60 Vbeta and 13 Jbeta primers. Clones were read by immunoSEQ multiplex PCR, and TCRdb kept only the in-frame ones, dropping some. Here the sample spans about 160,000 clones, 77% being singletons. CDR3 length equals 17 residues. The J segment lost 3 bases and the V segment lost 5 bases, leaving 6 bases of the junction unmatched. CDR1 SGHTS and CDR2 YDEGEE come from the germline V gene. This entry comes from a study of cytomegalovirus exposure and HLA in healthy donors. The study's findings and limits: Within an earlier analysis, most TCR beta V segments proved productive either about 90% or about 30% of the time. Later work associated roughly 15,000 TCR beta sequences with HLA alleles at 0.05 false discovery rate.

This receptor was identified in a woman in her thirties or forties in good health and CMV-seropositive. Sequenced input: PBMCs. V and J are TRBV5-8 and TRBJ2-2, with 14 bases fitting TRBD2. CDR3 nucleotide sequence: TGTGCCAGCAGTGGGGGACTAGCGGGAGACGACACCGGGGAGCTGTTTTTT. Translation gives CASSGGLAGDDTGELFF.